The 24 T cell receptor beta chains below were found in one sample sequenced in a study of CD8 T cells in Susac syndrome. Roughly 0.5 to 1 ug RNA was reverse transcribed with random hexamers. TCRdb called the immunoSEQ multiplex PCR reads again in MiXCR, with one record for every CDR3 protein. The repertoire consists of over 95,000 distinct CDR3 sequences, with about 93% occurring once and the leading ten covering 0.14%. Sequenced: CD4+ T cells from PBMCs. All receptors derive from a human donor in good health.

This chain uses TRBV20-1 with TRBJ2-7, with D perhaps matching TRBD1 or TRBD2 (5 bases each). CDR1 is DFQATT, CDR2 SNEGSKA, per germline (reference sequence). V lost 6 bases and J 3 bases, leaving 18 bases between the germline ends. CDR3 length: 14 amino acids. CDR3 DNA sequence: TGCAGTGCCGAGCCCCCAGGGACCTTCTACGAGCAGTACTTC. It codes for CSAEPPGTFYEQYF.

The chain links TRBV5-1 to TRBJ2-1; weak D call: TRBD2 (5 bases). V was cut by 1 base and J by 0 bases, with 11 bases left in between. CDR1 is SGHRS and CDR2 is YFSETQ in the germline V gene. The CDR3 length is 16 residues. CDR3 DNA sequence: TGCGCCAGCAGCTTGCAACACCGGGGCTCCTACAATGAGCAGTTCTTC. Its translation is CASSLQHRGSYNEQFF. The full variable domain, in which reference TRBV5-1 and TRBJ2-1 provide the parts outside the CDR3, is KAGVTQTPRYLIKTRGQQVTLSCSPISGHRSVSWYQQTPGQGLQFLFEYFSETQRNKGNFPGRFSGRQFSNSRSEMNVSTLELGDSALYLCASSLQHRGSYNEQFFGPGTRLTVL.

V gene TRBV20-1 combines with J gene TRBJ2-5; D possibly uses TRBD1 or TRBD2 (5 bases each). Trimming took off 3 bases at V and 4 bases at J, with 24 bases between the two ends. Germline V gives CDR1 DFQATT, CDR2 SNEGSKA (reference sequence). The CDR3 sequence is 17 residues long. The CDR3 DNA reads as TGCAGTGCTAGGATCCTTACCAGGCGAGGGGCAGGAGAGACCCAGTACTTC. It translates to CSARILTRRGAGETQYF.

This chain connects TRBV29-1 to TRBJ2-3; 7 positions agree with TRBD1. Per the germline V gene, CDR1 is SQVTM and CDR2 is ANQGSEA. The V gene end was trimmed by 1 base and the J gene end by 0 bases; junction bases not matched to a gene: 13. The CDR3 contains 18 residues. This CDR3 is CSVEGDARQGSSTDTQYF. CDR3 DNA sequence: TGCAGCGTTGAAGGTGACGCGAGACAGGGCTCTAGCACAGATACGCAGTATTTT.

The rearrangement joins TRBV20-1 to TRBJ1-1; 8 bases map to TRBD1. CDR1 and CDR2 (germline): DFQATT, SNEGSKA (reference sequence). V was pared by 3 bases and J by 6 bases, with 3 bases of the junction left unmatched. CDR3 size: 12 residues. CDR3 amino acids: CSARTGDSEAFF. The CDR3, as DNA: TGCAGTGCTAGGACAGGGGACTCTGAAGCTTTCTTT.

This chain links TRBV7-8 with TRBJ2-3; D is ambiguous. The V gene lost 4 bases and the J gene lost 0 bases, with 17 bases spanning the gap. Germline V gene sequence: CDR1 SGHVS, CDR2 FQNEAQ. The length of the CDR3 is 17 residues. CDR3 residues: CASSSSYWRSSTDTQYF. As DNA, the CDR3 is TGTGCCAGCAGCTCCTCCTACTGGAGATCTAGCACAGATACGCAGTATTTT.

The chain employs TRBV4-3 and TRBJ2-3, with 8 bases fitting TRBD2. Germline-derived CDR1 and CDR2 are LGHNA and YSLEER. This CDR3 spans 16 amino acids. Trimming at V came to 0 bases and at J to 4 bases, leaving 6 bases not matched to a gene. DNA for the CDR3: TGCGCCAGCAGCCAAGAGGGGACTAGGTTAGCAGATACGCAGTATTTT. It is translated as CASSQEGTRLADTQYF.

CDR3 in amino acids: CAISEGANYGYTF. DNA of the CDR3: TGTGCCATCAGTGAGGGTGCTAACTATGGCTACACCTTC. The rearrangement joins TRBV10-3 to TRBJ1-2, with unresolved D. CDR3 length: 13 amino acids. Germline V lookup: CDR1 ENHRY, CDR2 SYGVKD. V was clipped by 2 bases and J by 0 bases, with 4 bases between them.

This clonotype was picked up one time. The chain is built from TRBV19 and TRBJ2-3; D perhaps matches TRBD2 (6 bases). Germline V gene data show CDR1 as LNHDA and CDR2 as SQIVND (reference sequence). The CDR3 covers 16 residues. Trimming took 5 bases from V and 2 from J, leaving 17 bases between them. Written as DNA, the CDR3 is TGTGCCAGTAGTCCCCGTCGGGGGAGCCCCACAGATACGCAGTATTTT. Its protein is CASSPRRGSPTDTQYF.

The V call is TRBV29-1, the J call TRBJ2-1, with 10 bases fitting TRBD2. This CDR3 contains 13 residues. The germline V gene encodes CDR1 SQVTM and CDR2 ANQGSEA. Germline trimming cut 4 bases from V and 5 bases from J; bases unmatched to any gene: 2. CDR3 coding DNA: TGCAGCGTTGCGAGCGGGGGGGACAATGAGCAGTTCTTC. It specifies CSVASGGDNEQFF.

The chain combines TRBV7-3 with TRBJ2-1; the D gene is possibly TRBD1 (5 bases). CDR1 and CDR2 from the germline V gene are SGHTA and FQGTGA. This CDR3 region has 17 residues. V was trimmed by 5 bases and J by 7 bases, leaving 24 bases between them. The CDR3 DNA sequence: TGTGCCAGCAGCATGGGGAAGGGGTTTTCCCCGCTTAATGAGCAGTTCTTC. Protein: CASSMGKGFSPLNEQFF.

J is TRBJ1-1 and V is TRBV20-1; D is ambiguous. Trimming pared 1 base from V and 10 bases from J, leaving 22 bases between. This CDR3 is built from 15 residues. Germline loops: CDR1 DFQATT, CDR2 SNEGSKA (reference sequence). The CDR3 reads CSARAGSDLPSGAFF. CDR3 coding DNA: TGCAGTGCTAGAGCCGGGTCGGACCTTCCTTCGGGAGCTTTCTTT.

V and J are TRBV7-9 and TRBJ2-1; D tentatively fits TRBD1 or TRBD2 (5 bases each). The CDR3 runs to 18 residues. The V gene lost 4 bases and the J gene lost 2 bases, with 21 bases spanning the gap. Germline CDR1 reads SEHNR; CDR2 reads FQNEAQ (reference sequence). This CDR3 is CASSSRDGRDATYNEQFF. For the CDR3, the DNA is TGTGCCAGCAGCTCCAGAGATGGCCGGGACGCTACCTACAATGAGCAGTTCTTC. The full variable domain, in which reference TRBV7-9 and TRBJ2-1 provide the parts outside the CDR3, is DTGVSQNPRHKITKRGQNVTFRCDPISEHNRLYWYRQTLGQGPEFLTYFQNEAQLEKSRLLSDRFSAERPKGSFSTLEIQRTEQGDSAMYLCASSSRDGRDATYNEQFFGPGTRLTVL.

CDR3 DNA sequence: TGTGCCAGCAGCTTACAGGGTACAGATACGCAGTATTTT. Protein sequence: CASSLQGTDTQYF. The gene calls are TRBV11-2 and TRBJ2-3, with D tentatively TRBD1 (5 bases). V lost 2 bases and J 3 bases, leaving 6 bases between the germline ends. Germline CDR1 is SGHAT and CDR2 is FQNNGV. The CDR3 consists of 13 residues.

The chain links TRBV20-1 to TRBJ2-3; no clear D gene. Deletions cut 3 bases from V and 6 bases from J, with 7 bases between. The CDR3 has 11 residues. Germline V gives CDR1 DFQATT, CDR2 SNEGSKA (reference sequence). CDR3 in amino acids: CSARPGDTQYF. The DNA of the CDR3 is TGCAGTGCTAGGCCCGGGGATACGCAGTATTTT.

The V gene is TRBV2, the J gene TRBJ1-6; weak D call: TRBD1 (5 bases). Trimming pared 3 bases from V and 5 bases from J, leaving 11 bases between. The germline gives CDR1 SNHLY, CDR2 FYNNEI. The CDR3 covers 15 residues. The CDR3 DNA follows: TGTGCCAGCAGTGAGGGACGGAGGAATAATTCACCCCTCCACTTT. This gives the protein CASSEGRRNNSPLHF.

Here the CDR3 reads CAGQWASGETQYF. CDR3 coding DNA: TGTGCCGGCCAGTGGGCATCAGGAGAGACCCAGTACTTC. The chain is built from TRBV7-9 and TRBJ2-5, with unresolved D. The CDR3 covers 13 residues. The ends were cut back, 11 bases at V and 4 bases at J, with 17 bases in the middle. The germline gives CDR1 SEHNR, CDR2 FQNEAQ (reference sequence). Full variable domain (missing parts from reference TRBV7-9 and TRBJ2-5): DTGVSQNPRHKITKRGQNVTFRCDPISEHNRLYWYRQTLGQGPEFLTYFQNEAQLEKSRLLSDRFSAERPKGSFSTLEIQRTEQGDSAMYLCAGQWASGETQYFGPGTRLLVL.

The rearrangement uses TRBV25-1 and TRBJ2-7, with TRBD1 matching 7 bases. CDR1 is MGHDK and CDR2 is SYGVNS in the germline V gene. V lost 5 bases and J lost 2; bases outside the gene matches: 6. The CDR3 is 14 amino acids. The DNA of the CDR3 is TGTGCCAGCAGTCCCCGGGACAGACCCTACGAGCAGTACTTC. This gives the protein CASSPRDRPYEQYF.

This chain links TRBV7-9 with TRBJ1-2; D call uncertain. Germline CDR1 and CDR2: SEHNR and FQNEAQ (reference sequence). V lost 6 bases and J 7 bases, leaving 21 bases between the germline ends. The CDR3 length is 15 residues. The CDR3 DNA reads as TGTGCCAGCAGTCGAACCCGGGAACCCAGAAGTGGCTACACCTTC. Translated, it gives CASSRTREPRSGYTF.

The chain employs TRBV29-1 and TRBJ1-1, with D perhaps matching TRBD1 (5 bases). The germline CDR1 and CDR2 sequences are SQVTM and ANQGSEA. Trimming removed 4 bases at V and 1 base at J, with 16 bases between. This CDR3 has 15 amino acids. CDR3 nucleotide sequence: TGCAGCGTTGTAGGCAGGGAGCTCGCGAACACTGAAGCTTTCTTT. Protein: CSVVGRELANTEAFF.

The J gene is TRBJ2-1, the V gene TRBV12-3 or TRBV12-4; the D is unclear. The CDR3 runs 14 residues. V lost 0 bases, J lost 4 bases, and 7 bases lay in between. Written as DNA, the CDR3 is TGTGCCAGCAGTTTAGCGGCTTTATACAATGAGCAGTTCTTC. This encodes CASSLAALYNEQFF.

CDR3 nucleotides: TGTGCCAGCAGTTACTCCCCGGCTAGCGGGGTCTACAATGAGCAGTTCTTC. Encoded protein: CASSYSPASGVYNEQFF. The chain has TRBV6-5 and TRBJ2-1, with 9 bases matching TRBD2. This CDR3 region has 17 residues. Germline loops: CDR1 MNHEY, CDR2 SVGAGI. V was clipped by 0 bases and J by 3 bases; unmatched bases: 6.

This clonotype is a singleton in its sample. The chain employs TRBV6-2 or TRBV6-3 and TRBJ2-2; D uncertain. Trimming removed 2 bases at V and 3 bases at J, with 4 bases between. Germline V gene sequence: CDR1 MNHEY, CDR2 SVGEGT. The CDR3 sequence is 13 residues long. CDR3 nucleotides: TGTGCCAGCAGTTACAGGGACACCGGGGAGCTGTTTTTT. The encoded protein is CASSYRDTGELFF.

This sequence joins TRBV4-3 and TRBJ2-5; D is unresolved. Germline-derived CDR1 and CDR2 are LGHNA and YSLEER. Deletions cut 4 bases from V and 2 bases from J, with 8 bases between. This CDR3 has 13 residues. The DNA for the CDR3 is TGCGCCAGCAGCCCCACAATACAAGAGACCCAGTACTTC. Its translation is CASSPTIQETQYF.